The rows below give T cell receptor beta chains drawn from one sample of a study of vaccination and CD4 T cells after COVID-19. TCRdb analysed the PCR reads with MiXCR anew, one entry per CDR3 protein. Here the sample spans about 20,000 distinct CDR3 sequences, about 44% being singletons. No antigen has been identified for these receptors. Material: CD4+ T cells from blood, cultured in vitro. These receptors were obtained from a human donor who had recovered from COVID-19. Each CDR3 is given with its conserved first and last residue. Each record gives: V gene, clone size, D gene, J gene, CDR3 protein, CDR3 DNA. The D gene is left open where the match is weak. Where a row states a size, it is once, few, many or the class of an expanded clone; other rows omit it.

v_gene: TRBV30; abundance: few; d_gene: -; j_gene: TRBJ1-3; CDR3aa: CAWSYDGNTIYF; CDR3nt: TGTGCCTGGAGTTACGACGGAAACACCATATATTTT
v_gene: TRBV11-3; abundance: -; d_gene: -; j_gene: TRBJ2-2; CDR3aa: CASSLPQRLGGELFF; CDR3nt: TGTGCCAGCAGCTTACCCCAACGTTTGGGCGGGGAGCTGTTTTTT
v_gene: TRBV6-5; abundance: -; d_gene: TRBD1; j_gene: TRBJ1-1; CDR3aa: CASSYGGQSNTEAFF; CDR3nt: TGTGCCAGCAGTTACGGGGGACAGAGTAACACTGAAGCTTTCTTT
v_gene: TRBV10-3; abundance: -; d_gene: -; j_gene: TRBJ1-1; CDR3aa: CAISAELNTEAFF; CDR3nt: TGTGCCATCAGTGCGGAACTGAACACTGAAGCTTTCTTT
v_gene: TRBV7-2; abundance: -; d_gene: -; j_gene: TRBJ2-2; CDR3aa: CASSLIHGVGNTGELFF; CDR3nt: TGTGCCAGCAGCTTAATTCATGGGGTAGGGAACACCGGGGAGCTGTTTTTT
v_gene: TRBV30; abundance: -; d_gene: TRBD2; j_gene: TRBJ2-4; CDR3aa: CAWRDSGPKNIQYF; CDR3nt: TGTGCCTGGAGGGATAGCGGGCCCAAAAACATTCAGTACTTC
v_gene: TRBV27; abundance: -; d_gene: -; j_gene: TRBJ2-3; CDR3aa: CASIGTNTDTQYF; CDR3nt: TGTGCCAGCATAGGTACAAACACGGATACGCAGTATTTT
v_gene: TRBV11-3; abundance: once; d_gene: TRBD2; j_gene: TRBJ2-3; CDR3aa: CASTPAGGPSDTQYF; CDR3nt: TGTGCCAGCACCCCCGCGGGAGGGCCGTCAGATACGCAGTATTTT
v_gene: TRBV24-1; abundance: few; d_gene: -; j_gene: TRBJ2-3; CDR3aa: CATSDLEFGGTDTQYF; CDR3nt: TGTGCCACCAGTGACTTGGAGTTTGGGGGCACAGATACGCAGTATTTT
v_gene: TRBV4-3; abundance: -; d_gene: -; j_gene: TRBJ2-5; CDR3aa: CASSQDLRERETQYF; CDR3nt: TGCGCCAGCAGCCAAGATCTTCGGGAGCGTGAGACCCAGTACTTC
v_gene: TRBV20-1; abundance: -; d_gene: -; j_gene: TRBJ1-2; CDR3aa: CSAAHVYGYTF; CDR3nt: TGCAGTGCTGCCCACGTATATGGCTACACCTTC
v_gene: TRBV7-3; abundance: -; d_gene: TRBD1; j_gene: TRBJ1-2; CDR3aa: CASSLHGGTDYNYGYTF; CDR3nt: TGTGCCAGCAGCTTACATGGAGGGACAGATTACAACTATGGCTACACCTTC
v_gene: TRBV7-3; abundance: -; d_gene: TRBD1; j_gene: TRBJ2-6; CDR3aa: CASSSTTGVQGANVLTF; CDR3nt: TGTGCCAGCAGCTCCACTACAGGGGTGCAAGGGGCCAACGTCCTGACTTTC
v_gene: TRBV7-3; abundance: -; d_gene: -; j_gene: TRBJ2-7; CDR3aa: CASSALGASYDEQYF; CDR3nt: TGTGCCAGCAGCGCCCTTGGGGCTAGCTACGACGAGCAGTACTTC
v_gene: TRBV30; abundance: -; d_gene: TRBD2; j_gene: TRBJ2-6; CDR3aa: CAWSVQPSGPFWANVLTF; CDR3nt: TGTGCCTGGAGTGTACAACCTAGCGGGCCGTTCTGGGCCAACGTCCTGACTTTC
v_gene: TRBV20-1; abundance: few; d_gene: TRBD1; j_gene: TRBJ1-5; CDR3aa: CSAGDSFNQPQHF; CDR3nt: TGCAGTGCAGGGGACAGTTTCAATCAGCCCCAGCATTTT
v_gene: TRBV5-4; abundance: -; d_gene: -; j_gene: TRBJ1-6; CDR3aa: CASSLQITNSPLHF; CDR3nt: TGTGCCAGCAGCTTGCAGATTACTAATTCACCCCTCCACTTT
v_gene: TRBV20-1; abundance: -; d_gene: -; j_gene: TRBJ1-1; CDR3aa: CSASEAYDGTEAFF; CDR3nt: TGCAGTGCTAGTGAGGCCTACGATGGGACTGAAGCTTTCTTT
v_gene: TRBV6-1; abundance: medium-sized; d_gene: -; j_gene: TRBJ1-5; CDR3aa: CASGGNQPQHF; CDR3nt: TGTGCCAGCGGGGGCAATCAGCCCCAGCATTTT
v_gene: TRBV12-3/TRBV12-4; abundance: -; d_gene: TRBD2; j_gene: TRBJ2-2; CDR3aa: CASINSGRIGTGELFF; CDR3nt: TGTGCCAGCATCAATAGCGGGAGAATAGGGACCGGGGAGCTGTTTTTT